The sequence of this T cell receptor (beta chain) was determined in a study of HIV-infected patients and healthy controls. This clonotype appeared many times. Between the trimmed V and J ends, which lost 1 base and 1 base, there was a span of 14 bases. Germline-derived CDR1 and CDR2 are DFQATT and SNEGSKA (reference sequence). This CDR3 has 16 residues. TCRdb reprocessed the 5' RACE reads via MiXCR and lists one record per CDR3 protein. Among 70,000 or so distinct CDR3 sequences listed, less than 20% were seen once. The sequence was collected from a human donor in good health. Sequenced input: CD4+ T cells from blood. The chain links TRBV20-1 to TRBJ1-5, with D unclear. CDR3 region: CSARGASRTSNQPQHF. The CDR3 nucleotides are TGCAGTGCTAGAGGGGCCAGTAGGACCAGCAATCAGCCCCAGCATTTT.